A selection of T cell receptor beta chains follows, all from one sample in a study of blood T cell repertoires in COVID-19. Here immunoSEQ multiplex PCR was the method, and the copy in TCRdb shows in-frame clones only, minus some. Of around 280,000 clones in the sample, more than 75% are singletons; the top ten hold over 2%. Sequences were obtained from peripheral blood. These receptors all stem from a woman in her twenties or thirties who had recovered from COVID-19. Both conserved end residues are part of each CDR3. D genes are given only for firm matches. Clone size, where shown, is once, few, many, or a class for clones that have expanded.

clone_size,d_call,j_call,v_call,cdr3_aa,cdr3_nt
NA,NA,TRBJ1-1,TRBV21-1,CASSKGRGLFPEAFF,TGTGCCAGCAGCAAAGGTAGGGGTCTGTTTCCGGAAGCTTTCTTT
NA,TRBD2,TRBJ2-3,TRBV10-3,CAISDRLADTQYF,TGTGCCATCAGTGACCGACTAGCGGATACGCAGTATTTT
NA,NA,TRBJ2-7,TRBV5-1,CASSPYQPGTSTQPTGYEQYF,TGCGCCAGCAGCCCTTACCAACCCGGGACAAGCACTCAACCGACTGGATACGAGCAGTACTTC
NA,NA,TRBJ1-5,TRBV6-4,CASSPTGLNQPQHF,TGTGCCAGCAGTCCCACAGGCCTTAATCAGCCCCAGCATTTT
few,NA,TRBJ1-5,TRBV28,CASSLRGKSNQPQHF,TGTGCCAGCAGTTTAAGGGGAAAAAGCAATCAGCCCCAGCATTTT
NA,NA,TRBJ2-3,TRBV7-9,CASSHPVTGWGGTDTQYF,TGTGCCAGCAGCCACCCGGTGACTGGGTGGGGAGGCACAGATACGCAGTATTTT
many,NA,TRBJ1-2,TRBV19,CASSMEGFDYGYTF,TGTGCCAGTAGTATGGAGGGGTTTGACTATGGCTACACCTTC
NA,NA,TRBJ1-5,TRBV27,CASSLRGGLQPQHF,TGTGCCAGCAGTTTACGGGGGGGCCTTCAGCCCCAGCATTTT
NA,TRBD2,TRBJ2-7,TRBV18,CASSPPSGATYEQYF,TGTGCCAGCTCACCACCTAGCGGGGCCACCTACGAGCAGTACTTC
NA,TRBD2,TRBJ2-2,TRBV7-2,CASSLRLAGNTGELFF,TGTGCCAGCAGCCTCAGACTAGCGGGGAACACCGGGGAGCTGTTTTTT
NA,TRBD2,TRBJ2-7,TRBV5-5,CASMIGTRAYEQYF,TGTGCCAGCATGATCGGGACTAGAGCCTACGAGCAGTACTTC
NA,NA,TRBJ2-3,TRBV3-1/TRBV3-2,CASSQDQRGFDTQYF,TGTGCCAGCAGCCAAGATCAGAGGGGGTTTGATACGCAGTATTTT
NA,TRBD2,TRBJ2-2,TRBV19,CASSMGGAGELFF,TGTGCCAGTAGTATGGGGGGGGCCGGGGAGCTGTTTTTT
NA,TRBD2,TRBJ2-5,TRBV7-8,CASSLPSGTSGSRETQYF,TGTGCCAGCAGCTTACCGTCTGGGACTAGCGGGAGCAGAGAGACCCAGTACTTC
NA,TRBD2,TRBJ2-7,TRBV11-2,CASTNQREGYEQYF,TGTGCCAGCACCAATCAGCGGGAAGGGTACGAGCAGTACTTC
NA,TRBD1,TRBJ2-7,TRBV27,CASSLGTGATSYEQYF,TGTGCCAGCAGTTTAGGGACAGGTGCCACTTCCTACGAGCAGTACTTC
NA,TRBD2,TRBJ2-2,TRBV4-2,CASSQAGGSGELFF,TGTGCCAGCAGCCAAGCGGGAGGGTCCGGGGAGCTGTTTTTT
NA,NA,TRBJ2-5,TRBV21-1,CASSKASGGETQYF,TGTGCCAGCAGCAAAGCCTCGGGGGGGGAGACCCAGTACTTC
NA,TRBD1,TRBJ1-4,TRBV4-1,CASSPGTVLEKLFF,TGCGCCAGCAGCCCCGGGACAGTTCTCGAAAAACTGTTTTTT
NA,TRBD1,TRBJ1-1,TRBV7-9,CASSSGQRNTEAFF,TGTGCCAGCAGCTCGGGACAGCGAAACACTGAAGCTTTCTTT
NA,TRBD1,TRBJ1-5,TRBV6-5,CASRTGIDQPQHF,TGTGCCAGCAGGACAGGGATCGATCAGCCCCAGCATTTT
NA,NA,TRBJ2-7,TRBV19,CASSMLLHYEQYF,TGTGCCAGTAGTATGTTACTCCATTACGAGCAGTACTTC
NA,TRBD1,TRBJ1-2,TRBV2,CASRMGTENYGYTF,TGTGCCAGCAGGATGGGGACAGAGAACTATGGCTACACCTTC
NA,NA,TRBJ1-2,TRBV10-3,CAISTDSNYGYTF,TGTGCCATCTCCACGGACAGTAACTATGGCTACACCTTC
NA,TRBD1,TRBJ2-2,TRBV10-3,CAIAEGAQNTGELFF,TGTGCCATCGCTGAGGGGGCGCAGAACACCGGGGAGCTGTTTTTT
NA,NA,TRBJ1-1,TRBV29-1,CSVGSGPTEAFF,TGCAGCGTTGGCTCAGGGCCGACTGAAGCTTTCTTT
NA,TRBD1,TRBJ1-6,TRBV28,CASSPPLTGSSPLHF,TGTGCCAGCAGTCCCCCCCTGACAGGGTCTTCACCCCTCCACTTT
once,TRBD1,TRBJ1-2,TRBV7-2,CASSQGQRYGYTF,TGTGCCAGCAGTCAGGGACAGAGATATGGCTACACCTTC
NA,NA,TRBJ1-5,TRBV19,CASRAAGMNQPQHF,TGTGCCAGTAGGGCGGCAGGGATGAATCAGCCCCAGCATTTT
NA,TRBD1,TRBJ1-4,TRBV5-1,CASSLGDRGTNEKLFF,TGCGCCAGCAGCTTGGGCGACAGGGGGACTAATGAAAAACTGTTTTTT
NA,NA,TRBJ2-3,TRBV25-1,CATGTGADTQYF,TGTGCCACGGGTACGGGGGCAGATACGCAGTATTTT
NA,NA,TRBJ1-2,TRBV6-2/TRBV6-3,CASSYGDRIYGYTF,TGTGCCAGCAGTTACGGCGACAGGATCTATGGCTACACCTTC
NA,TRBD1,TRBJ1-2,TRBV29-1,CSVEDQGQNYGYTF,TGCAGCGTTGAAGACCAGGGACAGAACTATGGCTACACCTTC
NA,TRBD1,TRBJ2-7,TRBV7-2,CASSSRQGSYEQYF,TGTGCCAGCAGCTCCCGACAGGGATCCTACGAGCAGTACTTC
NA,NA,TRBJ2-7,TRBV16,CASSQLFQTTYEQYF,TGTGCCAGCAGCCAATTGTTCCAAACTACCTACGAGCAGTACTTC
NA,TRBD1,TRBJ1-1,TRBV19,CAIRQGANTEAFF,TGTGCCATAAGACAGGGGGCAAACACTGAAGCTTTCTTT
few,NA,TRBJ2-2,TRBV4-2,CASSQWGSGNTGELFF,TGTGCCAGCAGCCAGTGGGGTAGCGGGAACACCGGGGAGCTGTTTTTT
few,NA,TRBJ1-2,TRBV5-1,CASSLEGISGYGYTF,TGCGCCAGCAGCTTGGAGGGGATTAGCGGATATGGCTACACCTTC
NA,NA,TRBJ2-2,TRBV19,CASSKQGPGELFF,TGTGCCAGTAGCAAACAGGGCCCCGGGGAGCTGTTTTTT
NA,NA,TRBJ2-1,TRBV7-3,CASSLTPTSGYEQFF,TGTGCCAGCAGCTTAACGCCGACTAGTGGGTATGAGCAGTTCTTC
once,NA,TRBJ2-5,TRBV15,CATSRDTSTRQETQYF,TGTGCCACCAGCAGAGATACGTCGACGAGGCAAGAGACCCAGTACTTC
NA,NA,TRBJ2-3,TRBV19,CASSYTDTQYF,TGTGCCAGTAGTTACACAGATACGCAGTATTTT
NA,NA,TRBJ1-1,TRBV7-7,CASSLGENTEAFF,TGTGCTAGCAGCTTAGGAGAGAACACTGAAGCTTTCTTT
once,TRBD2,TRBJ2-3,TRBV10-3,CAISVASGSTDTQYF,TGTGCCATCAGTGTAGCTAGCGGAAGCACAGATACGCAGTATTTT
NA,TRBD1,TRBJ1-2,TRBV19,CASSIRTGVNYGYTF,TGTGCCAGTAGTATAAGGACAGGGGTTAACTATGGCTACACCTTC
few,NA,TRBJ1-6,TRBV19,CASSMVIQASSYNSPLHF,TGTGCCAGTAGTATGGTCATCCAGGCCAGCTCCTATAATTCACCCCTCCACTTT
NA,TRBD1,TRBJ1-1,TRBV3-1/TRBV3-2,CASSPGDRKNTEAFF,TGTGCCAGCAGCCCAGGGGACAGAAAGAACACTGAAGCTTTCTTT
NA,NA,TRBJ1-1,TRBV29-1,CSVEFLGVVSIEAFF,TGCAGCGTTGAATTTCTAGGGGTGGTGAGTATCGAAGCTTTCTTT
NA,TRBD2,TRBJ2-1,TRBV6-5,CASSSLGGSYNEQFF,TGTGCCAGCAGTTCCCTGGGGGGGTCCTACAATGAGCAGTTCTTC
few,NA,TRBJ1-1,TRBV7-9,CASSPSRGNTEAFF,TGTGCCAGCAGCCCTAGCCGGGGGAACACTGAAGCTTTCTTT
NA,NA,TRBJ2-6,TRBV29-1,CSVFSSGANVLTF,TGCAGCGTTTTCAGCTCTGGGGCCAACGTCCTGACTTTC
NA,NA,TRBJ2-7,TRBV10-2,CASSEVNAYEQYF,TGCGCCAGCAGTGAGGTCAACGCGTACGAGCAGTACTTC
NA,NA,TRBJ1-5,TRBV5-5,CASSLVGASNQPQHF,TGTGCCAGCAGCCTGGTTGGAGCTAGCAATCAGCCCCAGCATTTT
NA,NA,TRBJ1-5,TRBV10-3,CAISESNSYQPQHF,TGTGCCATCAGTGAGTCTAACAGTTATCAGCCCCAGCATTTT
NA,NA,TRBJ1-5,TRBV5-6,CASSLSGYSNQPQHF,TGTGCCAGCAGCCTCTCGGGGTATAGCAATCAGCCCCAGCATTTT
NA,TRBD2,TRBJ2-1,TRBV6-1,CASSESSGYNEQFF,TGTGCCAGCAGTGAATCTAGCGGGTACAATGAGCAGTTCTTC
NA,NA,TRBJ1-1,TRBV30,CAWSVGLKNTEAFF,TGTGCCTGGAGTGTGGGACTCAAGAACACTGAAGCTTTCTTT
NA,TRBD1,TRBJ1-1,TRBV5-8,CASSFDRVTEAFF,TGTGCCAGCAGCTTCGACAGGGTCACTGAAGCTTTCTTT
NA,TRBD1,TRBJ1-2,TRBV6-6,CASNQGVYGYTF,TGTGCCAGCAACCAGGGGGTCTACGGCTACACCTTC
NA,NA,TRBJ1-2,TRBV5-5,CASSQGTIYGYTF,TGTGCCAGCAGCCAAGGGACAATCTATGGCTACACCTTC